These T cell receptor beta chains were read from a single sample in a study of OX40 agonist ivuxolimab in advanced cancers. Data came from immunoSEQ multiplex PCR; TCRdb stores just in-frame clones and leaves some out. The table records 60,000 to 70,000 clones, 87% of them present only once. The sequenced sample was CD4+ or CD8+ T cells sorted from blood, obtained in a trial of the OX40 agonist ivuxolimab. The receptors stem from an adult with an advanced solid tumor such as melanoma, head and neck, liver or kidney cancer. CDR3s include the opening cysteine and the closing phenylalanine or tryptophan. Each record gives: D gene, J gene, V gene, clone size, CDR3 DNA, CDR3 protein. D genes are given only for firm matches. Size values are once, few and many counts, or a class for expanded clones, and some rows have none.

d_gene: NA
j_gene: TRBJ1-1
v_gene: TRBV11-2
abundance: NA
CDR3nt: TGTGCCAGCAGATTGGGACGGAACTCAGCTTGGAACACTGAAGCTTTCTTT
CDR3aa: CASRLGRNSAWNTEAFF

d_gene: TRBD2
j_gene: TRBJ2-7
v_gene: TRBV9
abundance: NA
CDR3nt: TGTGCCAGCAGCACGACCGGGGGGCGGGAGGGCGGAGAGCAGTACTTC
CDR3aa: CASSTTGGREGGEQYF

d_gene: NA
j_gene: TRBJ2-1
v_gene: TRBV9
abundance: NA
CDR3nt: TGTGCCAGCAGCGTCGGCCCCTCATACAATGAGCAGTTCTTC
CDR3aa: CASSVGPSYNEQFF

d_gene: NA
j_gene: TRBJ1-5
v_gene: TRBV6-5
abundance: NA
CDR3nt: TGTGCCAGCAGTTACGGCCCTGGGAAGGGCAATCAGCCCCAGCATTTT
CDR3aa: CASSYGPGKGNQPQHF

d_gene: NA
j_gene: TRBJ2-2
v_gene: TRBV6-1
abundance: NA
CDR3nt: TGTGCCAGCCGCCCCCGCGGGAACACCGGGGAGCTGTTTTTT
CDR3aa: CASRPRGNTGELFF

d_gene: NA
j_gene: TRBJ2-5
v_gene: TRBV5-4
abundance: NA
CDR3nt: TGTGCCAGCAGCCCCCCGCAAGGGGATCGGGAGACCCAGTACTTC
CDR3aa: CASSPPQGDRETQYF

d_gene: TRBD1
j_gene: TRBJ1-3
v_gene: TRBV5-1
abundance: once
CDR3nt: TGCGCCAGCAGCTCTCAGGGGGCGAGTGGAAACACCATATATTTT
CDR3aa: CASSSQGASGNTIYF

d_gene: TRBD1
j_gene: TRBJ1-2
v_gene: TRBV7-2
abundance: NA
CDR3nt: TGTGCCAGCAGCTCGTTTAGGACCGGGACAGGGCAGGGCTACACCTTC
CDR3aa: CASSSFRTGTGQGYTF

d_gene: NA
j_gene: TRBJ1-2
v_gene: TRBV5-6
abundance: NA
CDR3nt: TGTGCCAGCCTCAGTCGGGGAACGGGACCTGGCTACACCTTC
CDR3aa: CASLSRGTGPGYTF

d_gene: NA
j_gene: TRBJ1-2
v_gene: TRBV19
abundance: once
CDR3nt: TGTGCCAGTAGTCCCCTCGCAGCCCCCTATGGCTACACCTTC
CDR3aa: CASSPLAAPYGYTF

d_gene: NA
j_gene: TRBJ1-6
v_gene: TRBV9
abundance: NA
CDR3nt: TGTGCCAGCAGCGTAGAAGGCAGCAATTCACCCCTCCACTTT
CDR3aa: CASSVEGSNSPLHF

d_gene: NA
j_gene: TRBJ2-5
v_gene: TRBV7-3
abundance: NA
CDR3nt: TGTGCCAGCAGCCTACAGGAATACGGGACCCAGTACTTC
CDR3aa: CASSLQEYGTQYF

d_gene: TRBD1
j_gene: TRBJ1-4
v_gene: TRBV19
abundance: NA
CDR3nt: TGTGCCAGTAGGACCGGGACAGGGAACGAAAAACTGTTTTTT
CDR3aa: CASRTGTGNEKLFF

d_gene: TRBD2
j_gene: TRBJ2-7
v_gene: TRBV19
abundance: NA
CDR3nt: TGTGCCAGTAGTATAGACCAAGCCGGGACTAGCGGTTCCTACGAGCAGTACTTC
CDR3aa: CASSIDQAGTSGSYEQYF

d_gene: NA
j_gene: TRBJ1-2
v_gene: TRBV5-1
abundance: once
CDR3nt: TGCGCCAGCAGCTTAGACGGAGACTATGGCTACACCTTC
CDR3aa: CASSLDGDYGYTF

d_gene: NA
j_gene: TRBJ1-3
v_gene: TRBV6-5
abundance: NA
CDR3nt: TGTGCCAGCAGACGATCGGCAGCCTCTGGAAACACCATATATTTT
CDR3aa: CASRRSAASGNTIYF

d_gene: NA
j_gene: TRBJ2-1
v_gene: TRBV7-9
abundance: NA
CDR3nt: TGTGCCAGCAGCTCCGGGGGCTACAATGAGCAGTTCTTC
CDR3aa: CASSSGGYNEQFF

d_gene: NA
j_gene: TRBJ2-7
v_gene: TRBV6-1
abundance: NA
CDR3nt: TGTGCCAGCAGTCAGACCAGGGAGCAGTACTTC
CDR3aa: CASSQTREQYF

d_gene: NA
j_gene: TRBJ1-4
v_gene: TRBV19
abundance: once
CDR3nt: TGTGCCAGTTCAGTATCTGCAACTAATGAAAAACTGTTTTTT
CDR3aa: CASSVSATNEKLFF

d_gene: TRBD1
j_gene: TRBJ1-1
v_gene: TRBV7-2
abundance: NA
CDR3nt: TGTGCCAGCAGTCAGACTCCGGGACAGGCGAACACTGAAGCTTTCTTT
CDR3aa: CASSQTPGQANTEAFF